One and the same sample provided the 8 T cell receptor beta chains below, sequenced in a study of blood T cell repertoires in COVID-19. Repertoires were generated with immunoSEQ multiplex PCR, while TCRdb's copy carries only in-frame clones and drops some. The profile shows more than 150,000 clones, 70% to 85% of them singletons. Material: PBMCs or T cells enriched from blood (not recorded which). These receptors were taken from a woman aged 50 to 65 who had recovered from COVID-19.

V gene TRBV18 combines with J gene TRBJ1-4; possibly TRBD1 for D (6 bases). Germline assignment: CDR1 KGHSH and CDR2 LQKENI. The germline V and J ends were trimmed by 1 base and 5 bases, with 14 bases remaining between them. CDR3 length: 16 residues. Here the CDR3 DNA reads TGTGCCAGCTCACCACTAGTGGACAGCTCAAATGAAAAACTGTTTTTT. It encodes CASSPLVDSSNEKLFF.

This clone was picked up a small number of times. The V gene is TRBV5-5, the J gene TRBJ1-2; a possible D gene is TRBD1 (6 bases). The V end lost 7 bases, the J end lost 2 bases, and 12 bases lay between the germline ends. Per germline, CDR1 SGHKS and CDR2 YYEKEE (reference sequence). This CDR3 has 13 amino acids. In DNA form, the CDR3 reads TGTGCCAGCGGGAGCGGGACAAACTATGGCTACACCTTC. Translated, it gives CASGSGTNYGYTF.

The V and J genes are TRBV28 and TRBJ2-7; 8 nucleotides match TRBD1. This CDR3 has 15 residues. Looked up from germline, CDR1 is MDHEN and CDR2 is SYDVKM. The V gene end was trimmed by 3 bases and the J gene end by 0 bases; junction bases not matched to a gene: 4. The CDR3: CASSLTGTGSYEQYF. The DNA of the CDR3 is TGTGCCAGCAGTTTGACCGGGACAGGCTCCTACGAGCAGTACTTC.

As DNA, the CDR3 is TGTGCCAGCAGCTTAGTCGGGGGGCCGAACACCGGGGAGCTGTTTTTT. As protein: CASSLVGGPNTGELFF. The V gene is TRBV11-2, the J gene TRBJ2-2; perhaps TRBD2 as D (7 bases). Looked up from germline, CDR1 is SGHAT and CDR2 is FQNNGV. The CDR3 sequence is 16 residues long. Trimming removed 1 base at V and 0 bases at J, with 9 bases between.

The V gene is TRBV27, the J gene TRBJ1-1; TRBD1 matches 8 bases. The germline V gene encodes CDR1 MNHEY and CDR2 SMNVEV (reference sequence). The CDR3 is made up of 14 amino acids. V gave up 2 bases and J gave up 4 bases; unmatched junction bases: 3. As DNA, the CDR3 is TGTGCCAGCAGTTTACAGGACAGGGCCACTGAAGCTTTCTTT. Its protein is CASSLQDRATEAFF.

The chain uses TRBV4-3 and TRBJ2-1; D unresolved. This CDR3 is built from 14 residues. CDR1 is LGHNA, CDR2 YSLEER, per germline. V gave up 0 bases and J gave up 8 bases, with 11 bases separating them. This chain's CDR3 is CASSQEVWRHEQFF. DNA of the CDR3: TGCGCCAGCAGCCAAGAGGTATGGCGGCATGAGCAGTTCTTC.

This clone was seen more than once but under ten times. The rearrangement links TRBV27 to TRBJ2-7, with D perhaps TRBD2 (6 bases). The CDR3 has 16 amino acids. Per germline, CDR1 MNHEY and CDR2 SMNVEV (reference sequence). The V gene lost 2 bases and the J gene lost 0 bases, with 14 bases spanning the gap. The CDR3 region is CASSLDWAGSSYEQYF. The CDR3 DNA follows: TGTGCCAGCAGTTTAGATTGGGCGGGAAGCTCCTACGAGCAGTACTTC.

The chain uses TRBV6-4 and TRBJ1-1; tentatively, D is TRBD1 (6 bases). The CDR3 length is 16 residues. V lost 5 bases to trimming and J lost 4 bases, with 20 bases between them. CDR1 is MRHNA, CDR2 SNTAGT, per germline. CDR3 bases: TGTGCCAGCAGTACCAGAATATACAGGGAGGGCACTGAAGCTTTCTTT. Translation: CASSTRIYREGTEAFF.